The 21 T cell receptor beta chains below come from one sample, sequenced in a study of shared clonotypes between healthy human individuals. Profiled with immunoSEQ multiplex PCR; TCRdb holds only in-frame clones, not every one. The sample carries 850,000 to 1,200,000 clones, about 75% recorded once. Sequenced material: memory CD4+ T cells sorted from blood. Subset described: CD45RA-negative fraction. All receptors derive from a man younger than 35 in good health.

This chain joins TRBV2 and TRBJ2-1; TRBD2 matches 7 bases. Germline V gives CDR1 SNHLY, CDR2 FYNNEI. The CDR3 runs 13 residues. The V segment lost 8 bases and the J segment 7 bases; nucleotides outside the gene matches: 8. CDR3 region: CASGTIHGNEQFF. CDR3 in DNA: TGTGCCAGCGGGACTATCCATGGGAATGAGCAGTTCTTC.

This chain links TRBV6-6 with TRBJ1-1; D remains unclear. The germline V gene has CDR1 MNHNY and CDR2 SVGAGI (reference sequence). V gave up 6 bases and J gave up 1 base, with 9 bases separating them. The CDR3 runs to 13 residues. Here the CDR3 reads CASSLSPNTEAFF. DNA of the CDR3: TGTGCCAGCAGCCTGTCTCCGAACACTGAAGCTTTCTTT.

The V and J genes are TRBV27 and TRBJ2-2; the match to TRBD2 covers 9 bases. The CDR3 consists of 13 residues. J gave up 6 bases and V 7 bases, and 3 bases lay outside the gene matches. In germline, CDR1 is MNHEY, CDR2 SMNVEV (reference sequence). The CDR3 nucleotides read TGTGCCAGCACCAGACTAGCGGCCGGGGAGCTGTTTTTT. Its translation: CASTRLAAGELFF.

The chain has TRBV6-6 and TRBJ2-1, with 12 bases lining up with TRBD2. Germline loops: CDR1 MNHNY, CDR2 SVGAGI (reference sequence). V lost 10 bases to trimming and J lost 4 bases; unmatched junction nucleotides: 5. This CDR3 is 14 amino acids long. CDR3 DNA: TGTGCCACTTCGACTAGCGGGGGATACAATGAGCAGTTCTTC. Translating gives CATSTSGGYNEQFF.

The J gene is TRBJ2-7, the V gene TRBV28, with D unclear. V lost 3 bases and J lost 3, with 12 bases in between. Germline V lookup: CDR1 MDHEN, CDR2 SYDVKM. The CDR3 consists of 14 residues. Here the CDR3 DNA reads TGTGCCAGCAGTTTTTTGTTTAGCTACTACGAGCAGTACTTC. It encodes CASSFLFSYYEQYF.

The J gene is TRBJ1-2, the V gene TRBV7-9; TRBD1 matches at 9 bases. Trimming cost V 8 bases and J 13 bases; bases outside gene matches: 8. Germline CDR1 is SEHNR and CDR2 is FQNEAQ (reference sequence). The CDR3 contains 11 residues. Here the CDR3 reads CASGTGQGFTF. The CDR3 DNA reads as TGTGCCAGCGGGACGGGACAGGGATTCACCTTC.

For the CDR3, the DNA is TGTGCCAGCAGTGAAATTAACGGGCCCTACGAGCAGTACTTC. It encodes CASSEINGPYEQYF. V gene TRBV6-1 combines with J gene TRBJ2-7; D gene ambiguous. CDR3 size: 14 residues. V lost 2 bases, J lost 2 bases, and 10 bases lay in between. CDR1 is MNHNS and CDR2 is SASEGT in the germline V gene.

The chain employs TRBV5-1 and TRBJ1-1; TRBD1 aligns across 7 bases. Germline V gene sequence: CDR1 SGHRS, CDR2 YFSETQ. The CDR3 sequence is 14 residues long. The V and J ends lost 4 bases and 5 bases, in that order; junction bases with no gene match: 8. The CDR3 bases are TGCGCCAGCAGCGCCACGACAGGGAGAACTGAAGCTTTCTTT. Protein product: CASSATTGRTEAFF. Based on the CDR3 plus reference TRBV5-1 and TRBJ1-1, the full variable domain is KAGVTQTPRYLIKTRGQQVTLSCSPISGHRSVSWYQQTPGQGLQFLFEYFSETQRNKGNFPGRFSGRQFSNSRSEMNVSTLELGDSALYLCASSATTGRTEAFFGQGTRLTVV.

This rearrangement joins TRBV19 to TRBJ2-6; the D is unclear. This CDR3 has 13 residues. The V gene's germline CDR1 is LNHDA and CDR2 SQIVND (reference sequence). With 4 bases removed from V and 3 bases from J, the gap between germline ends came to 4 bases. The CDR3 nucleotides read TGTGCCAGTAGTAACAATGGGGCCAACGTCCTGACTTTC. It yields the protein CASSNNGANVLTF. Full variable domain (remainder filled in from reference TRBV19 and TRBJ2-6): DGGITQSPKYLFRKEGQNVTLSCEQNLNHDAMYWYRQDPGQGLRLIYYSQIVNDFQKGDIAEGYSVSREKKESFPLTVTSAQKNPTAFYLCASSNNGANVLTFGAGSRLTVL.

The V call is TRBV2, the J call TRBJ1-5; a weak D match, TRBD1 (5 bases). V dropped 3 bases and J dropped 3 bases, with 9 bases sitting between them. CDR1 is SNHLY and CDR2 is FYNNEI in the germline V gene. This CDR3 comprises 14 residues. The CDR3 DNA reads TGTGCCAGCAGTGACAGGGTAAACAATCAGCCCCAGCATTTT. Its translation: CASSDRVNNQPQHF. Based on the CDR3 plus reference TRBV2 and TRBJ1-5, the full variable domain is EPEVTQTPSHQVTQMGQEVILRCVPISNHLYFYWYRQILGQKVEFLVSFYNNEISEKSEIFDDQFSVERPDGSNFTLKIRSTKLEDSAMYFCASSDRVNNQPQHFGDGTRLSIL.

Here the CDR3 DNA reads TGTGCCAGCTCACCAGGGACTAGCGGGAGGAGCGAGCAGTACTTC. This codes for CASSPGTSGRSEQYF. V gene TRBV18 combines with J gene TRBJ2-7, with 15 nucleotides matching TRBD2. CDR1 and CDR2 from the germline V gene are KGHSH and LQKENI. The CDR3 consists of 15 residues. J gave up 6 bases and V 2 bases, and 2 bases lay outside the gene matches.

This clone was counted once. This CDR3 is CASGVASGPYEQYF. CDR3 sequence (DNA): TGCGCCAGCGGAGTAGCTAGCGGACCCTACGAGCAGTACTTC. The genes are TRBV5-1 and TRBJ2-7; 7 positions agree with TRBD2. The CDR3 sequence is 14 residues long. CDR1 and CDR2 (germline): SGHRS, YFSETQ. The ends lost 7 bases at V and 2 bases at J; junction bases unmatched: 9.

The CDR3 sequence: CASSLDLAALYEQYF. The CDR3 DNA reads TGTGCCAGCAGCTTAGATCTAGCGGCCCTGTACGAGCAGTACTTC. The chain links TRBV7-2 to TRBJ2-5, with 7 bases lining up with TRBD2. The assigned J gene may be wrong: the sequence end matches TRBJ2-7 better. The CDR3 contains 15 residues. Germline CDR1 and CDR2: SGHTA and FQGNSA.

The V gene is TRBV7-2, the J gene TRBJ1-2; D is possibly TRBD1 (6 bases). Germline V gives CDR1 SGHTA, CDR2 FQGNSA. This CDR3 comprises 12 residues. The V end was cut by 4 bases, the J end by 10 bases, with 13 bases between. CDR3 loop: CASSSQGHFYTF. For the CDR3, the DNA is TGTGCCAGCAGCTCCCAGGGACACTTCTACACCTTC.

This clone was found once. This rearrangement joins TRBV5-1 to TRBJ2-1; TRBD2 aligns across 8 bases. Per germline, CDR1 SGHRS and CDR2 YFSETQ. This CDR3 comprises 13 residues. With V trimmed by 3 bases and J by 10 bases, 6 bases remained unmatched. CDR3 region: CASSYGGAREQFF. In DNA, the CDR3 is TGCGCCAGCAGCTACGGGGGGGCGAGGGAGCAGTTCTTC.

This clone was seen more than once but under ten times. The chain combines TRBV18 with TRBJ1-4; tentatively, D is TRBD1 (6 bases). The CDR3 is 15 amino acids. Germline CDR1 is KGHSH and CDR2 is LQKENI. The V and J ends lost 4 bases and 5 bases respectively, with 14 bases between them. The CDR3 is CASSLTGQRNEKLFF. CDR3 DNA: TGTGCCAGCTCACTCACCGGACAGAGAAATGAAAAACTGTTTTTT. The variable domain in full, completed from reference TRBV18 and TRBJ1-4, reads NAGVMQNPRHLVRRRGQEARLRCSPMKGHSHVYWYRQLPEEGLKFMVYLQKENIIDESGMPKERFSAEFPKEGPSILRIQQVVRGDSAAYFCASSLTGQRNEKLFFGSGTQLSVL.

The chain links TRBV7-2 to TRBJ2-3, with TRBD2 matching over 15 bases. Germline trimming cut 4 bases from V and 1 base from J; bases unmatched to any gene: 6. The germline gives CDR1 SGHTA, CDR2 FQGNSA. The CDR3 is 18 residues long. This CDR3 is CASSSPGLAGGRTDTQYF. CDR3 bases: TGTGCCAGCAGCTCCCCGGGACTAGCGGGAGGTCGCACAGATACGCAGTATTTT.

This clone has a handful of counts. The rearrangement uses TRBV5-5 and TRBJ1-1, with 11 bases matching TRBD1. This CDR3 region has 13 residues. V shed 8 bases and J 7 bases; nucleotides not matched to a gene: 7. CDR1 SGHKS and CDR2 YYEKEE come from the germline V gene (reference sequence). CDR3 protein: CASGQGASIEAFF. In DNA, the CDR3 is TGTGCCAGTGGACAGGGGGCATCGATTGAAGCTTTCTTT.

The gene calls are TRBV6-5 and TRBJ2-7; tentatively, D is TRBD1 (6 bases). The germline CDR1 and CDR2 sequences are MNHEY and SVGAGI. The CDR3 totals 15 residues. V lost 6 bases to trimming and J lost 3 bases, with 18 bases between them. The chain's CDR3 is CASRAIGQQFYEQYF. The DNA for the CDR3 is TGTGCCAGCAGAGCGATCGGACAGCAATTCTACGAGCAGTACTTC.

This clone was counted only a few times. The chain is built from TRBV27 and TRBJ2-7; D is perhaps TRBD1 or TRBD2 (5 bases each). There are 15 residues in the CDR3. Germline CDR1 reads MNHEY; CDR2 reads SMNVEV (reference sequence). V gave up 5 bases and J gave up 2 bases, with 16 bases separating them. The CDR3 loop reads CASSTSGTVTYEQYF. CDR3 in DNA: TGTGCCAGCAGTACCTCCGGGACGGTGACCTACGAGCAGTACTTC.

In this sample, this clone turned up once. DNA for the CDR3: TGTGCCATCAGTGAGTCCGAAGGGTCGGGCGAGCAGTACTTC. It encodes CAISESEGSGEQYF. The chain couples TRBV10-3 to TRBJ2-7; D gene ambiguous. The V gene's germline CDR1 is ENHRY and CDR2 SYGVKD. Between the trimmed V and J ends, which lost 0 bases and 6 bases, there was a span of 12 bases. CDR3 length: 14 residues.